This TCR beta chain was captured by sequencing in a study of human CD8 memory T cell subsets. Overall study findings and caveats: A similarly high level of diversity characterized stem-like memory and precursor exhausted T cells, unlike effector memory cells.

It was UMI-labeled 5' RACE by which the TCR beta libraries were made. Original analysis: Functional CDR3 beta clonotype counts ranged from about 2,600 to 20,000 in each TCR beta library. After re-calling the 5' RACE reads, TCRdb lists one entry per CDR3 protein, DNA absent. These V and J calls derive from TCRdb rather than the authors' analysis. The specimen's table records about 17,000 distinct CDR3 sequences. Comments on this clonotype: Its matching antigen is unknown.

The authors identified stem-like memory CD8+ T cells (TSTEM) as CCR7+ PD-1- TIGIT-. There are 14 residues in the CDR3. Germline assignment: CDR1 MDHEN and CDR2 SYDVKM. Sample: CD8+ stem-like memory T cells (TSCM and TCM) sorted from PBMCs. Indicated subset: stem-like memory CD8 T cells (TSTEM), CCR7+ PD-1- TIGIT-. The sequence came from a human donor in good health. The rearrangement uses TRBV28 and TRBJ2-7; TCRdb indicates TRBD1, and absent DNA this call remains unverified. CDR3 residues: CASNPETLAYEQYF.